This T cell receptor beta chain was captured in a study of OX40 agonist ivuxolimab in advanced cancers. For the wider study: Ivuxolimab was an agonistic, fully human IgG2 monoclonal antibody directed against OX40 (CD134), a costimulatory receptor. Intravenous ivuxolimab was administered to patients every 2 weeks at six dose levels: 0.01, 0.1, 0.3, 1.5, 3 and 10 mg/kg. Among the roughly 52 dose-escalation patients, about 20 had hepatocellular carcinoma, some 15 melanoma, 9 renal cell carcinoma and 9 head and neck cancer. In the dose-escalation cohort, 82.7% of patients were male, and the mean age was around 60 years, with a range of roughly 20 to 80. Prior anti-PD-1, anti-PD-L1 or anti-CTLA-4 therapy was permitted, and approximately 41% of dose-escalation patients had received checkpoint inhibitors. Partial responses occurred in three dose-escalation patients: two with cutaneous melanoma and one with hepatocellular carcinoma. The point of sequencing TCRbeta in the periphery was to test whether ivuxolimab changed TCR sequence diversity and drove clonal T-cell expansion. The paper reports the monotherapy dose-escalation portion (N = 52 patients) of the phase I ivuxolimab trial. Points the paper makes about the study in general: Low levels of normalized T-cell clonal expansion were also seen in some nonresponding patients. On average, CD8+ T cells showed more expanded clones than CD4+ T cells after ivuxolimab. In partial responders in the 0.1-3.0 mg/kg groups, normalized peripheral clonal expansion was found to be among the lowest, especially among CD8+ T cells. At doses of 0.1 to 3.0 mg/kg, clonal expansion of both CD4+ and CD8+ T cells in blood was seen between baseline and week 6. Antigen specificity was not determined for the clonally expanded peripheral T cells.

Patients with autoimmune disease history or receiving systemic immunosuppression were excluded from the trial. Peripheral blood for TCR sequencing was collected from all dose cohorts at baseline, on cycle 4 day 1, and on cycle 7 day 1. The samples were taken from a phase I, first-in-human, multicenter, open-label dose-escalation trial of ivuxolimab. Adults with locally advanced or metastatic melanoma, renal cell carcinoma, hepatocellular carcinoma or head and neck squamous cell carcinoma were enrolled in the trial. CD4+ and CD8+ T cells were sorted separately from peripheral blood before TCR sequencing. Genomic DNA was extracted from sorted cells for sequencing of the TCRbeta CDR3 region. TCRbeta CDR3 regions were sequenced using the immunoSEQ Assay. The source is immuneACCESS, and TCRdb retained only in-frame sequences with V and J called. Part of the clones is not carried over; for the studies checked, unresolved V genes explain less than half of this, and the remainder is unexplained. For this sample the table gives about 80,000 clones, of which roughly 90% were detected only once. The ten largest make up approximately 0.19% of the sample.

The sample holds one count of this clone. Its antigen is currently not known. No qualities accompany the bases; no much larger clone lies one base away. The germline V gene (reference sequence) sets CDR1 to MNHEY and CDR2 to SMNVEV. V is clipped by 6 bases and J by 3 bases, and the sequence between their germline boundaries is 21 bases long. Inclusive of the bounding cysteine and phenylalanine, the CDR3 is 17 residues long. This entry keeps only the CDR3 DNA: 51 bases, framed from base 1. The V and J genes are TRBV27 and TRBJ2-4; the D element might be TRBD1 or TRBD2, as each aligns at 6 bases. The origin of this receptor is an adult with an advanced solid tumor such as melanoma, head and neck, liver or kidney cancer. Sequences were derived from CD4+ or CD8+ T cells sorted from blood, sampled in a trial of the OX40 agonist ivuxolimab. The sequenced DNA is TGTGCCAGCAGGCCGGGGGTTGGGGGCTGGGACAAAAACATTCAGTACTTC. Its protein reads: CASRPGVGGWDKNIQYF.